This T cell receptor (beta chain) was retrieved from a study of blood T cell repertoires in COVID-19. For the study at large: T cells, B-cell-depleted T cells, or PBMCs provided the cDNA or gDNA that served as material.

The table came from immunoSEQ multiplex PCR; TCRdb's copy has only in-frame clones and leaves some out. Among about 350,000 clones listed, about 88% were seen once. The CDR3 covers 15 residues. The germline V gene encodes CDR1 SGHVS and CDR2 FQNEAQ. Trimming cost V 5 bases and J 5 bases, with 16 bases left between them. The sample comprised peripheral blood. The chain employs TRBV7-8 and TRBJ2-1; D possibly corresponds to TRBD1 (6 bases). This TCR came from a woman aged 70-85 years with COVID-19, enrolled during active disease. The CDR3 here is CASSLRQGINNEQFF. CDR3 coding DNA: TGTGCCAGCAGCCTCCGGCAGGGGATAAACAATGAGCAGTTCTTC.